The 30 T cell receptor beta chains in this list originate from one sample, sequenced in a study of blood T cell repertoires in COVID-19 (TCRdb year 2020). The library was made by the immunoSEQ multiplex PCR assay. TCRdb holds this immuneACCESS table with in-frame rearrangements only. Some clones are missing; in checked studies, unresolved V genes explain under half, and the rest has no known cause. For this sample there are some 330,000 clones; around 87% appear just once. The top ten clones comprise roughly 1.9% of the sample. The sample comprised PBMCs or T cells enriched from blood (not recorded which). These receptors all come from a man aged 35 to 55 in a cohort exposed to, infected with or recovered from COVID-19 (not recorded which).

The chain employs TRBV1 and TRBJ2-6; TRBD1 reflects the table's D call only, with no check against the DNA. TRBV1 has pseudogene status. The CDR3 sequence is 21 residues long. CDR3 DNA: TGCACCAGCAGCCAAGCGGGACAGGGGAATGGAAACGGGACTGGGGCCAACGTCCTGACTTTC. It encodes CTSSQAGQGNGNGTGANVLTF.

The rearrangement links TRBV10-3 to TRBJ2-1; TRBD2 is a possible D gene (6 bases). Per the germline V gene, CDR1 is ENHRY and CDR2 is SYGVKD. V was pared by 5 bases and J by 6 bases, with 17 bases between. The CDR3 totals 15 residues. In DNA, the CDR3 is TGTGCCATCAGTACCTCCGTCGGGAGAGGCAATGAGCAGTTCTTC. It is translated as CAISTSVGRGNEQFF.

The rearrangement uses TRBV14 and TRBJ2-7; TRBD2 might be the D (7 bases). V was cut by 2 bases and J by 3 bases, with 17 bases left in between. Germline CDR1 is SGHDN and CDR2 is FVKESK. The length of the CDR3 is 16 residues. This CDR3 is CASSQNSGGRRYEQYF. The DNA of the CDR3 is TGTGCCAGCAGCCAAAACTCCGGGGGGCGCCGCTACGAGCAGTACTTC. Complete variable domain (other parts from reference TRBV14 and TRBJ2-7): EAGVTQFPSHSVIEKGQTVTLRCDPISGHDNLYWYRRVMGKEIKFLLHFVKESKQDESGMPNNRFLAERTGGTYSTLKVQPAELEDSGVYFCASSQNSGGRRYEQYFGPGTRLTVT.

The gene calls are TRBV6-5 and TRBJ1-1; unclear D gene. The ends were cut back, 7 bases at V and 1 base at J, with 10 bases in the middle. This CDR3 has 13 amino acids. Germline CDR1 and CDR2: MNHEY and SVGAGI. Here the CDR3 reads CASTLRGNTEAFF. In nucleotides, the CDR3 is TGTGCCAGCACCTTGAGAGGGAACACTGAAGCTTTCTTT.

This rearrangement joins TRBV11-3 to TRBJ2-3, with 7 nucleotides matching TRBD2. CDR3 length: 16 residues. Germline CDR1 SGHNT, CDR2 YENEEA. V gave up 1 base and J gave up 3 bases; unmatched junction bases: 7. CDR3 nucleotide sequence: TGTGCCAGCAGCTTAGGGCCACAGCGGGAAACAGATACGCAGTATTTT. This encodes CASSLGPQRETDTQYF. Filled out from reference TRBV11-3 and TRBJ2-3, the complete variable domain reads EAGVVQSPRYKIIEKKQPVAFWCNPISGHNTLYWYLQNLGQGPELLIRYENEEAVDDSQLPKDRFSAERLKGVDSTLKIQPAELGDSAVYLCASSLGPQRETDTQYFGPGTRLTVL.

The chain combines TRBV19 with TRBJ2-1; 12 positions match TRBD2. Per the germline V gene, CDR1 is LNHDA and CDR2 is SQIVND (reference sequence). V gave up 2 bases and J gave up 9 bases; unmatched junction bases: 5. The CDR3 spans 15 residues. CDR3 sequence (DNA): TGTGCCAGTAGTATAAGGACTAGCGGGATAGTTGAGCAGTTCTTC. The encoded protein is CASSIRTSGIVEQFF.

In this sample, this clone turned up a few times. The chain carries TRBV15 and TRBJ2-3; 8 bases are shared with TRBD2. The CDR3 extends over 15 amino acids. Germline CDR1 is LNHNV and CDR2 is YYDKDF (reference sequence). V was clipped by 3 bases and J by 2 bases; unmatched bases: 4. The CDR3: CATSRTSEHTDTQYF. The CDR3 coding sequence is TGTGCCACCAGCAGGACTAGCGAGCACACAGATACGCAGTATTTT.

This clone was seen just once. The CDR3 region has the DNA TGCGCCAGCAGCTTGTCTGGGACAGTAGAAATTCAGTACTTC. Translating gives CASSLSGTVEIQYF. This chain connects TRBV5-1 to TRBJ2-4, with TRBD1 matching over 7 bases. CDR1 SGHRS and CDR2 YFSETQ come from the germline V gene. J gave up 10 bases and V 1 base, and 8 bases lay outside the gene matches. The CDR3 runs to 14 residues.

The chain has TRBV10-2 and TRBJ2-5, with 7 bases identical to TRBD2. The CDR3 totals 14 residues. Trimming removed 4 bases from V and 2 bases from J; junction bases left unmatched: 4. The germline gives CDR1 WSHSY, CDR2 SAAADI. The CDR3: CASSGLADQETQYF. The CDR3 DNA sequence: TGCGCCAGCAGTGGACTAGCAGATCAAGAGACCCAGTACTTC.

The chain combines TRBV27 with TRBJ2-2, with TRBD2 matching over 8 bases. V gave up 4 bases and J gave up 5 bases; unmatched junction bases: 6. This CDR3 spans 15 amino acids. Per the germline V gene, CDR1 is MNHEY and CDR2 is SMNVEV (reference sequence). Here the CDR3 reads CASSSSGSGTGELFF. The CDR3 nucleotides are TGTGCCAGCAGTTCGAGCGGGAGCGGTACCGGGGAGCTGTTTTTT.

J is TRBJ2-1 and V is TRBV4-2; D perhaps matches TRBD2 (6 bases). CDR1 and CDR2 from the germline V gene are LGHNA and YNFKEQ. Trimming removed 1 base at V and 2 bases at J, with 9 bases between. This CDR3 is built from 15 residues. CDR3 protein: CASSQGGVPYNEQFF. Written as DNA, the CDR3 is TGTGCCAGCAGCCAAGGGGGGGTGCCCTACAATGAGCAGTTCTTC.

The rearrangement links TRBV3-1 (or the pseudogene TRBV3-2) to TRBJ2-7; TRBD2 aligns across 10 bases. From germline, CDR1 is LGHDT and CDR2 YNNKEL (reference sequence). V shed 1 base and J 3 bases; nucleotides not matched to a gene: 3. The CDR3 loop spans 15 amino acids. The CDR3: CASSQGTSGGYEQYF. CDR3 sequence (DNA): TGTGCCAGCAGCCAAGGGACTAGCGGAGGCTACGAGCAGTACTTC.

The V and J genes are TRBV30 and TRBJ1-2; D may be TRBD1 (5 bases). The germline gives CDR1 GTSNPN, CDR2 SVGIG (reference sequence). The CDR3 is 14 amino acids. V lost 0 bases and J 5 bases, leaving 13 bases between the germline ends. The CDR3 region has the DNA TGTGCCTGGAGTGTCGACAGTTCCTTGTATGGCTACACCTTC. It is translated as CAWSVDSSLYGYTF.

In DNA, the CDR3 is TGTGCCAGCGGTTTTCGGAGAACTAGAAACACCATATATTTT. Residues: CASGFRRTRNTIYF. This chain joins TRBV3-1 (or the pseudogene TRBV3-2) and TRBJ1-3; D not certain. CDR3 length: 14 amino acids. CDR1 LGHDT and CDR2 YNNKEL come from the germline V gene (reference sequence). Trimming stripped 8 bases from V and 5 bases from J, with 16 bases between.

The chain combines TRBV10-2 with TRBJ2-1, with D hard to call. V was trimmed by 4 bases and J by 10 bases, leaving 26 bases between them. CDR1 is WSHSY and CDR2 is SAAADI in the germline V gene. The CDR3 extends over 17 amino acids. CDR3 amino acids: CASSVGSRFGRQEEQFF. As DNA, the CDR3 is TGCGCCAGCAGTGTTGGTAGTAGATTCGGTAGGCAGGAAGAGCAGTTCTTC.

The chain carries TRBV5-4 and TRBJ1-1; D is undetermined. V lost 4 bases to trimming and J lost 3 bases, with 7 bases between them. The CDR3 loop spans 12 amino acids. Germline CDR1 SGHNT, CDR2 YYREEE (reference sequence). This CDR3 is CASSLLYTEAFF. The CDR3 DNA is TGTGCCAGCAGCCTATTATACACTGAAGCTTTCTTT.

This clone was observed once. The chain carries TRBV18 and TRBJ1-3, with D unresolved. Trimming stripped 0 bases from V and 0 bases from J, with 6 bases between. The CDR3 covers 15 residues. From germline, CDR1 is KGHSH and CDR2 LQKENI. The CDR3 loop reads CASSPPQASGNTIYF. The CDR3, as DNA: TGTGCCAGCTCACCACCGCAAGCCTCTGGAAACACCATATATTTT.

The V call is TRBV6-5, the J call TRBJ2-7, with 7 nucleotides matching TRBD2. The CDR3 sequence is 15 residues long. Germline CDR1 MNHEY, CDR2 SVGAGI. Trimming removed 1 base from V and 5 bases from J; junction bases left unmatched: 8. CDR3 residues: CASSYFGREGHEQYF. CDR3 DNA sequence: TGTGCCAGCAGTTACTTCGGCAGGGAGGGCCACGAGCAGTACTTC.

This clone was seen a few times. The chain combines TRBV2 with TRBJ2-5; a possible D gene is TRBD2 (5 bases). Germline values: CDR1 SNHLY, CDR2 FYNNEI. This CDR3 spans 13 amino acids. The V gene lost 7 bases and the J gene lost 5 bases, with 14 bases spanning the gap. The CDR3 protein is CASIGGPGETQYF. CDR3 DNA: TGTGCCAGCATAGGAGGACCTGGGGAGACCCAGTACTTC.

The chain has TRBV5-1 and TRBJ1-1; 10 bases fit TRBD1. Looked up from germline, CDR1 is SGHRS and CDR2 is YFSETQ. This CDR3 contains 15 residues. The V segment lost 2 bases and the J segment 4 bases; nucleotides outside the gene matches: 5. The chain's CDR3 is CASSFPGQGSTEAFF. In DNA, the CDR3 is TGCGCCAGCAGCTTTCCGGGACAGGGGAGCACTGAAGCTTTCTTT.

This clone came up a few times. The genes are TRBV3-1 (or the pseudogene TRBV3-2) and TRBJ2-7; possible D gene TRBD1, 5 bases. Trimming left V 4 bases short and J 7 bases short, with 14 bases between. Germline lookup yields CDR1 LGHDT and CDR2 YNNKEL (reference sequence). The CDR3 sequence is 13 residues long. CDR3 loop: CASSLRAGWEQYF. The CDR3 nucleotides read TGTGCCAGCAGCCTCCGAGCAGGGTGGGAGCAGTACTTC.

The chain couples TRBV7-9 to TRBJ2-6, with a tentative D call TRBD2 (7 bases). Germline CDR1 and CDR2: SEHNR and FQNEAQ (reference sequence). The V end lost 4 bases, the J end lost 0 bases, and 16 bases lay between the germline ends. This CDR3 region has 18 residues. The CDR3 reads CASSWGGRGPSGANVLTF. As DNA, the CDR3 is TGTGCCAGCAGCTGGGGGGGGCGAGGGCCCTCTGGGGCCAACGTCCTGACTTTC.

In nucleotides, the CDR3 is TGTGCCACCAGCAGTACTTCCAATGAGCAGTTCTTC. Translation gives CATSSTSNEQFF. The V gene is TRBV15, the J gene TRBJ2-1; D is undetermined. Deletions cut 3 bases from V and 6 bases from J, with 6 bases between. This CDR3 has 12 amino acids. The germline CDR1 and CDR2 sequences are LNHNV and YYDKDF (reference sequence).

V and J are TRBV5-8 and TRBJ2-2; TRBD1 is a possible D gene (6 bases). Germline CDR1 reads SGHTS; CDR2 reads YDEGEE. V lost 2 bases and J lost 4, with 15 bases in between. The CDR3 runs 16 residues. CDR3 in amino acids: CASSFRRTASTGELFF. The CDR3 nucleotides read TGTGCCAGCAGCTTTCGCAGGACAGCGAGCACCGGGGAGCTGTTTTTT.

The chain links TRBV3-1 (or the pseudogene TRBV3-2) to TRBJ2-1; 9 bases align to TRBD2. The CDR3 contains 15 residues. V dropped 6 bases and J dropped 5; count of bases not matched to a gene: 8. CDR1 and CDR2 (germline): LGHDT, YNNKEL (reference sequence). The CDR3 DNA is TGTGCCAGCAGAACCAACGAGCGGGAGGACAATGAGCAGTTCTTC. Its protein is CASRTNEREDNEQFF.

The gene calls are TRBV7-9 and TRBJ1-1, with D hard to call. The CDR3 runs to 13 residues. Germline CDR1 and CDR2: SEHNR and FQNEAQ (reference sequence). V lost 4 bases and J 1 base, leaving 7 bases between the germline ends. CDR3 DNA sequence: TGTGCCAGCAGCTCTGCAGAGAACACTGAAGCTTTCTTT. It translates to CASSSAENTEAFF.

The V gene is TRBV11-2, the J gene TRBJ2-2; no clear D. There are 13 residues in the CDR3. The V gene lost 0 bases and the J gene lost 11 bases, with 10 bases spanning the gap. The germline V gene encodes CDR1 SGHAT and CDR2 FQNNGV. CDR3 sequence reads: CASSLDLARELFF. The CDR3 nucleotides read TGTGCCAGCAGCTTAGATCTGGCCAGAGAGCTGTTTTTT.

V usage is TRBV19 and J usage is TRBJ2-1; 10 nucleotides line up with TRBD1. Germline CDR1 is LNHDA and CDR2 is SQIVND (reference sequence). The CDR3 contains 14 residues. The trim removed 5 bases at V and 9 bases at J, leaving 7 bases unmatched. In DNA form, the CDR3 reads TGTGCCAGTAGTCCCGGACAGGGGGAAAGTGAGCAGTTCTTC. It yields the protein CASSPGQGESEQFF.

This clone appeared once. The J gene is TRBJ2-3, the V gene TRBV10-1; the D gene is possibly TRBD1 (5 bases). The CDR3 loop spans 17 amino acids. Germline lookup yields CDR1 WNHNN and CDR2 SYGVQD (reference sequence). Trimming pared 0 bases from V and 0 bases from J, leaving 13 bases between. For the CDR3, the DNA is TGCGCCAGCAGTGAGTCGTTACAGGCAACAAGCACAGATACGCAGTATTTT. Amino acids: CASSESLQATSTDTQYF.

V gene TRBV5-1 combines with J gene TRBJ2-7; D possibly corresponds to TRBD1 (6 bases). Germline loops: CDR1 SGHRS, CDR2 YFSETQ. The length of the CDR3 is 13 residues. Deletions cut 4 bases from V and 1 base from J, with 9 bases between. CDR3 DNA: TGCGCCAGCAGCGGAACAGGGTCCTACGAGCAGTACTTC. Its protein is CASSGTGSYEQYF.